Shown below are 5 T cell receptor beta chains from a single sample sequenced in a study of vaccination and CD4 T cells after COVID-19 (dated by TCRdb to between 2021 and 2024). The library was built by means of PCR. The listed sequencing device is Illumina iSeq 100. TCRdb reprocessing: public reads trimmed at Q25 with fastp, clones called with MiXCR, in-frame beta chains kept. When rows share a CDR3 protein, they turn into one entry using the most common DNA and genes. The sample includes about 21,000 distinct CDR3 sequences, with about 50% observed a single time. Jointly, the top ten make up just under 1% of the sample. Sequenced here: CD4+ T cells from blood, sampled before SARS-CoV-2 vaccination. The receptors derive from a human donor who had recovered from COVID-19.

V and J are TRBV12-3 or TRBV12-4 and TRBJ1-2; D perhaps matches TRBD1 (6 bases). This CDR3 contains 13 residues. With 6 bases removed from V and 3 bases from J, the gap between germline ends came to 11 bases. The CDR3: CASSPGQDYGYTF. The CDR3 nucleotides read TGTGCCAGCAGCCCGGGACAAGACTATGGCTACACCTTC.

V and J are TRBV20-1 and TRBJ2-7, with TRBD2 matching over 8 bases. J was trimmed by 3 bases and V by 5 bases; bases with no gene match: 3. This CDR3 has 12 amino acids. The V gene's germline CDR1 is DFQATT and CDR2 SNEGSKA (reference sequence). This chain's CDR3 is CSAPSGGYEQYF. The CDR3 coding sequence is TGCAGTGCTCCCAGCGGGGGCTACGAGCAGTACTTC.

CDR3 nucleotides: TGTGCCAGCAGCTTGGACAGGGGGAACACTGAAGCTTTCTTT. This encodes CASSLDRGNTEAFF. The rearrangement links TRBV7-9 to TRBJ1-1, with TRBD1 matching over 9 bases. Germline V gives CDR1 SEHNR, CDR2 FQNEAQ (reference sequence). This CDR3 has 14 residues. With V trimmed by 3 bases and J by 1 base, 0 bases remained unmatched.

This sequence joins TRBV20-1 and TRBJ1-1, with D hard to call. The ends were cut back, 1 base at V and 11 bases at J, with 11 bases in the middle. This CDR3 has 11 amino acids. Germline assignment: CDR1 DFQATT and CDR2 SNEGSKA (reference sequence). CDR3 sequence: CSARGAEKAFF. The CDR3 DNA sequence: TGCAGTGCTAGAGGGGCCGAGAAGGCTTTCTTT.

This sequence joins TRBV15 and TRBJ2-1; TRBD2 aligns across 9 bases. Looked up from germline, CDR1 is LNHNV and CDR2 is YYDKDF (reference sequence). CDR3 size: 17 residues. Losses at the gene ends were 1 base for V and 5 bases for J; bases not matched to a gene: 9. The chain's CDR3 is CATSRGLAGLRDNEQFF. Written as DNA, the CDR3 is TGTGCCACCAGCAGAGGGCTAGCGGGACTACGGGACAATGAGCAGTTCTTC. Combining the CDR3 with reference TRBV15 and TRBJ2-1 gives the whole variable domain DAMVIQNPRYQVTQFGKPVTLSCSQTLNHNVMYWYQQKSSQAPKLLFHYYDKDFNNEADTPDNFQSRRPNTSFCFLDIRSPGLGDTAMYLCATSRGLAGLRDNEQFFGPGTRLTVL.